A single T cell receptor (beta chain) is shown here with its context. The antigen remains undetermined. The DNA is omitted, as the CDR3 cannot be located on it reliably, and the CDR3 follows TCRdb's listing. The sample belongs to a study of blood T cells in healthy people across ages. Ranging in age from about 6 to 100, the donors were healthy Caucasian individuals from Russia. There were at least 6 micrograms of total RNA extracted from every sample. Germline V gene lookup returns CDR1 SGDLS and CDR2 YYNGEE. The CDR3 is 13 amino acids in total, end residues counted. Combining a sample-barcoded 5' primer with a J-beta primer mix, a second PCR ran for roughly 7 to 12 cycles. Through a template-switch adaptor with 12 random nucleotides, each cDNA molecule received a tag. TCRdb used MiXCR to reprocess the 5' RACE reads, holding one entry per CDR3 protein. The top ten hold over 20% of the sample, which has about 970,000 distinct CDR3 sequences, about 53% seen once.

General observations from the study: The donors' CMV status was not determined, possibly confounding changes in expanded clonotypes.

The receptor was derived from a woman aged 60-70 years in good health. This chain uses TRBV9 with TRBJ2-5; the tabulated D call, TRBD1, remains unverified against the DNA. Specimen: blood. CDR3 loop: CASSVVGTGAKYF.